The 24 T cell receptor beta chains below all came from one sample that was sequenced in a study of blood T cell repertoires in COVID-19. Libraries were prepared by immunoSEQ multiplex PCR; TCRdb keeps only in-frame clonotypes and omits some of them. In the table there are fewer than 200,000 clones, around nine tenths of which are singletons. Sequencing was done on a sample of peripheral blood. These receptors were collected from a woman aged 18-29 years who had recovered from COVID-19.

The CDR3 bases are TGTGCCAGCAGCGTAGTCGGGGATGGCTACACCTTC. Translating gives CASSVVGDGYTF. The chain recombines TRBV9 with TRBJ1-2; D remains ambiguous. Deletions cut 0 bases from V and 6 bases from J, with 6 bases between. Germline V lookup: CDR1 SGDLS, CDR2 YYNGEE. The CDR3 runs to 12 residues. Together with reference TRBV9 and TRBJ1-2, the CDR3 gives the full variable domain: DSGVTQTPKHLITATGQRVTLRCSPRSGDLSVYWYQQSLDQGLQFLIQYYNGEERAKGNILERFSAQQFPDLHSELNLSSLELGDSALYFCASSVVGDGYTFGSGTRLTVV.

The chain is built from TRBV21-1 and TRBJ1-6; the table assigns TRBD1, which was not confirmed against the DNA. TRBV21-1 is annotated as a pseudogene. This CDR3 comprises 13 residues. The CDR3 DNA sequence: TGTGCCAGCAGCGTTCACTATAATTCACCCCTCCACTTT. The encoded protein is CASSVHYNSPLHF.

The chain joins TRBV19 to TRBJ2-5; 8 nucleotides match TRBD2. V lost 1 base to trimming and J lost 4 bases; unmatched junction nucleotides: 5. In germline, CDR1 is LNHDA, CDR2 SQIVND (reference sequence). This CDR3 is 15 amino acids long. For the CDR3, the DNA is TGTGCCAGTAGTATAGGGAGCGGGAGCGGAGAGACCCAGTACTTC. Encoded protein: CASSIGSGSGETQYF.

Many counts were recorded for this clone. The chain employs TRBV6-1 and TRBJ1-6, with TRBD1 matching 8 bases. V trimming: 2 bases; J trimming: 6 bases; junction bases outside the gene matches: 9. The length of the CDR3 is 17 residues. CDR1 is MNHNS and CDR2 is SASEGT in the germline V gene. CDR3 nucleotide sequence: TGTGCCAGCAGTGAATCTGGACGAGACAGGGGTAATTCACCCCTCCACTTT. This translates into CASSESGRDRGNSPLHF.

The V gene is TRBV29-1, the J gene TRBJ1-2; 8 bases are shared with TRBD1. Trimming at V came to 5 bases and at J to 7 bases, leaving 9 bases not matched to a gene. Per the germline V gene, CDR1 is SQVTM and CDR2 is ANQGSEA. CDR3 size: 13 residues. The CDR3 nucleotides are TGCAGCGTTCCCTCCCAGGGGGCGGGTGGCTACACCTTC. Translated: CSVPSQGAGGYTF.

The CDR3 spells CASSLVRGEGNEQFF. Here the CDR3 DNA reads TGCGCCAGCAGCTTGGTCCGGGGGGAGGGCAATGAGCAGTTCTTC. J is TRBJ2-1 and V is TRBV5-1; TRBD2 matches 7 bases. Germline-derived CDR1 and CDR2 are SGHRS and YFSETQ. V was pared by 0 bases and J by 6 bases, with 6 bases of the junction left unmatched. The CDR3 length is 15 residues.

The chain links TRBV29-1 to TRBJ1-2; D remains unclear. Germline CDR1 is SQVTM and CDR2 is ANQGSEA. The CDR3 has 12 amino acids. Trimming left V 7 bases short and J 5 bases short, with 14 bases between. CDR3 coding DNA: TGCAGCGCCGGGGAGGGAGCATATGGCTACACCTTC. Protein sequence: CSAGEGAYGYTF.

The chain links TRBV5-5 to TRBJ2-6, with D possibly matching TRBD1 (6 bases). This CDR3 contains 15 residues. Trimming stripped 0 bases from V and 2 bases from J, with 6 bases between. Germline V CDR1 and CDR2: SGHKS, YYEKEE (reference sequence). The CDR3 DNA is TGTGCCAGCAGCTTGGCAGGGGCTGGGGCCAACGTCCTGACTTTC. Amino acid sequence: CASSLAGAGANVLTF.

J is TRBJ1-2 and V is TRBV7-2, with 9 bases identical to TRBD1. Trimming cost V 4 bases and J 4 bases; bases outside gene matches: 1. CDR1 and CDR2 (germline): SGHTA, FQGNSA. This CDR3 is 13 amino acids long. The CDR3, as DNA: TGTGCCAGCAGCTCGACAGGGGGCTATGGCTACACCTTC. This codes for CASSSTGGYGYTF.

The genes are TRBV7-8 and TRBJ2-7; the match to TRBD1 covers 8 bases. Germline CDR1 SGHVS, CDR2 FQNEAQ. Trimming took 7 bases from V and 4 from J; bases not matched to a gene: 12. The CDR3 is 15 amino acids. The CDR3 DNA is TGTGCCAGCACCCAACCGACAGGGGTAAGGTACGAGCAGTACGTC. It translates to CASTQPTGVRYEQYV.

The rearrangement uses TRBV6-5 and TRBJ2-7; 11 bases are a match to TRBD1. The CDR3 runs to 14 residues. The V gene's germline CDR1 is MNHEY and CDR2 SVGAGI. Losses at the gene ends were 2 bases for V and 4 bases for J; bases not matched to a gene: 1. Here the CDR3 reads CASSYGTGGYEQYF. The DNA of the CDR3 is TGTGCCAGCAGTTACGGGACAGGGGGGTACGAGCAGTACTTC.

The rearrangement links TRBV20-1 to TRBJ2-7; unclear D gene. Per the germline V gene, CDR1 is DFQATT and CDR2 is SNEGSKA (reference sequence). The CDR3 runs 13 residues. The V gene lost 3 bases and the J gene lost 6 bases, with 15 bases spanning the gap. CDR3 in amino acids: CSASVKVSGEQYF. The CDR3 DNA reads TGCAGTGCTAGTGTAAAGGTTTCGGGCGAGCAGTACTTC.

The gene calls are TRBV28 and TRBJ2-7, with a tentative D call TRBD1 (6 bases). The V and J ends lost 3 bases and 3 bases respectively, with 15 bases between them. CDR3 size: 15 residues. Germline-derived CDR1 and CDR2 are MDHEN and SYDVKM. The CDR3 loop reads CASSLRQVKRYEQYV. The DNA for the CDR3 is TGTGCCAGCAGTTTGAGACAGGTTAAGCGCTACGAGCAGTACGTC.

The chain links TRBV18 to TRBJ2-1; 8 positions agree with TRBD2. Per germline, CDR1 KGHSH and CDR2 LQKENI. The V segment lost 4 bases and the J segment 6 bases; nucleotides outside the gene matches: 5. CDR3 size: 14 residues. DNA for the CDR3: TGTGCCAGCTCACGACCAACTAGCGGCAATGAGCAGTTCTTC. This gives the protein CASSRPTSGNEQFF.

The V call is TRBV4-3, the J call TRBJ2-1; 9 positions match TRBD2. Germline loops: CDR1 LGHNA, CDR2 YSLEER. J gave up 8 bases and V 0 bases, and 5 bases lay outside the gene matches. CDR3 length equals 15 residues. The DNA for the CDR3 is TGCGCCAGCAGCCAAGAGGGACTAGCTTTCCATGAGCAGTTCTTC. This translates into CASSQEGLAFHEQFF.

The V gene is TRBV2, the J gene TRBJ2-1, with D possibly matching TRBD2 (5 bases). The germline V gene encodes CDR1 SNHLY and CDR2 FYNNEI. V was cut by 9 bases and J by 9 bases, with 24 bases left in between. The length of the CDR3 is 15 residues. The CDR3, as DNA: TGTGCCAGTTCGGACTTTTCCGACTCTTCGGGTGAGCAGTTCTTC. This gives the protein CASSDFSDSSGEQFF.

This chain links TRBV6-6 with TRBJ1-4, with TRBD1 matching 7 bases. The CDR3 is made up of 14 amino acids. The V and J ends lost 5 bases and 4 bases, in that order; junction bases with no gene match: 4. Germline values: CDR1 MNHNY, CDR2 SVGAGI (reference sequence). CDR3 nucleotide sequence: TGTGCCAGCAGTCAGGGACAGTTTAATGAAAAACTGTTTTTT. Its protein product is CASSQGQFNEKLFF.

The chain joins TRBV19 to TRBJ1-5, with TRBD1 matching 9 bases. The germline V gene encodes CDR1 LNHDA and CDR2 SQIVND (reference sequence). V trimming: 7 bases; J trimming: 2 bases; junction bases outside the gene matches: 9. There are 16 residues in the CDR3. CDR3 residues: CASTTKGQGGNQPQHF. The CDR3 DNA reads as TGTGCCAGTACCACGAAGGGACAGGGAGGCAATCAGCCCCAGCATTTT.

The chain's CDR3 is CATSELPGQGSRDTGELFF. CDR3 in DNA: TGTGCCACCAGTGAGTTACCGGGACAGGGGTCCCGAGACACCGGGGAGCTGTTTTTT. The J gene is TRBJ2-2, the V gene TRBV24-1; 10 nucleotides line up with TRBD1. Germline CDR1 KGHDR, CDR2 SFDVKD. Unmatched junction bases numbered 13, after V lost 4 bases and J lost 3 bases. This CDR3 region has 19 residues.

The chain employs TRBV9 and TRBJ2-2; tentative D call: TRBD2 (6 bases). V lost 0 bases, J lost 0 bases, and 9 bases lay in between. The CDR3 loop spans 16 amino acids. Germline CDR1 reads SGDLS; CDR2 reads YYNGEE. CDR3 residues: CASSVARETNTGELFF. The CDR3 bases are TGTGCCAGCAGCGTAGCACGGGAGACGAACACCGGGGAGCTGTTTTTT.

This sequence joins TRBV29-1 and TRBJ2-2; 8 positions match TRBD1. The V segment lost 6 bases and the J segment 1 base; nucleotides outside the gene matches: 7. The CDR3 spans 15 residues. From germline, CDR1 is SQVTM and CDR2 ANQGSEA. The DNA for the CDR3 is TGCAGCGTGAGAACAGGGGGTCGGAACACCGGGGAGCTGTTTTTT. Its protein product is CSVRTGGRNTGELFF.

In this sample, this clone turned up a few times. J is TRBJ1-2 and V is TRBV9; no reliable D call. V lost 0 bases and J lost 0, with 9 bases in between. Germline V gives CDR1 SGDLS, CDR2 YYNGEE. The CDR3 runs 15 residues. The CDR3 DNA follows: TGTGCCAGCAGCGTAGACCCAGGAACTAACTATGGCTACACCTTC. Translated: CASSVDPGTNYGYTF.

This clone is a singleton in its sample. This chain connects TRBV9 to TRBJ1-1; 7 nucleotides line up with TRBD1. This CDR3 contains 17 residues. J lost 0 bases, V lost 0 bases, and 8 bases had no gene match. Germline V CDR1 and CDR2: SGDLS, YYNGEE. CDR3 sequence (DNA): TGTGCCAGCAGCGTAGCTACAGGGGTCCACCTGAACACTGAAGCTTTCTTT. It translates to CASSVATGVHLNTEAFF.

J is TRBJ2-1 and V is TRBV19, with TRBD1 as a possible D gene (5 bases). The germline V gene has CDR1 LNHDA and CDR2 SQIVND (reference sequence). V lost 9 bases to trimming and J lost 3 bases, with 18 bases between them. The CDR3 extends over 15 amino acids. DNA for the CDR3: TGTGCCAGGGGTCCTCGACTCAGGGTCTACAATGAGCAGTTCTTC. Protein product: CARGPRLRVYNEQFF.